A single sample is the source of the 30 T cell receptor beta chains below, sequenced in a study of long-term antiretroviral therapy in people with HIV. Investigators performed immunoSEQ version v3.0 at survey level. The assay was immunoSEQ multiplex PCR, and TCRdb's table has in-frame clones only and misses some. The table has under 30,000 clones, about 85% seen once; the top ten hold nearly 7.5%. The sequences come from unsorted PBMCs, collected approximately 5 years before starting antiretroviral therapy. These receptors all stem from a man in his forties or fifties with HIV.

This clone is a singleton in its sample. This chain connects TRBV6-5 to TRBJ2-3; 12 bases are shared with TRBD2. Losses at the gene ends were 4 bases for V and 7 bases for J; bases not matched to a gene: 6. The CDR3 contains 15 residues. CDR1 MNHEY and CDR2 SVGAGI come from the germline V gene. Here the CDR3 DNA reads TGTGCCAGCAGTTCCGGACTAGCGGGATATAATACGCAGTATTTT. As protein: CASSSGLAGYNTQYF.

V and J are TRBV7-9 and TRBJ1-2, with a tentative D call TRBD1 (6 bases). V was pared by 10 bases and J by 0 bases, with 18 bases between. This CDR3 is built from 15 residues. Germline V gene data show CDR1 as SEHNR and CDR2 as FQNEAQ (reference sequence). CDR3 DNA sequence: TGTGCCACCCGGGCACAGGGACCAGCTAACTATGGCTACACCTTC. This codes for CATRAQGPANYGYTF.

The V gene is TRBV25-1, the J gene TRBJ1-2, with TRBD1 matching over 7 bases. This CDR3 comprises 15 residues. Looked up from germline, CDR1 is MGHDK and CDR2 is SYGVNS. V trimming: 3 bases; J trimming: 3 bases; junction bases outside the gene matches: 7. The CDR3 loop is CASSDTGVQDYGYTF. The CDR3 coding sequence is TGTGCCAGCAGTGACACAGGGGTCCAGGACTATGGCTACACCTTC.

The V and J genes are TRBV29-1 and TRBJ2-5, with 9 bases lining up with TRBD1. The CDR3 has 13 amino acids. Germline V CDR1 and CDR2: SQVTM, ANQGSEA. The V gene end was trimmed by 7 bases and the J gene end by 2 bases; junction bases not matched to a gene: 5. This CDR3 reads CSATDRGQETQYF. The CDR3 DNA reads as TGCAGCGCCACTGACAGGGGGCAAGAGACCCAGTACTTC.

The chain joins TRBV9 to TRBJ2-3, with TRBD2 matching over 15 bases. CDR1 and CDR2 (germline): SGDLS, YYNGEE. The length of the CDR3 is 17 residues. Trimming cost V 0 bases and J 6 bases; bases outside gene matches: 5. In DNA form, the CDR3 reads TGTGCCAGCAGCGTAGGGACTAGCGGGGGGGTAGGGGATACGCAGTATTTT. It is translated as CASSVGTSGGVGDTQYF.

The chain uses TRBV2 and TRBJ1-1, with D possibly TRBD1 on 6 matching bases. CDR3 length: 17 residues. The ends were cut back, 6 bases at V and 1 base at J, with 21 bases in the middle. Per germline, CDR1 SNHLY and CDR2 FYNNEI. CDR3 DNA: TGTGCCAGCAGACCCCCAGGGGCCTCCGGGGGGAACACTGAAGCTTTCTTT. Protein product: CASRPPGASGGNTEAFF.

The chain couples TRBV28 to TRBJ1-2, with D maybe TRBD1 (6 bases). CDR3 length: 14 residues. V was trimmed by 3 bases and J by 5 bases, leaving 13 bases between them. Per the germline V gene, CDR1 is MDHEN and CDR2 is SYDVKM. The CDR3 reads CASSLRGGTYGYTF. The CDR3 region has the DNA TGTGCCAGCAGTTTGAGAGGGGGTACTTATGGCTACACCTTC.

V is TRBV27 and J is TRBJ2-1; possibly TRBD1 or TRBD2 for D (5 bases each). Trimming cost V 7 bases and J 5 bases, with 18 bases left between them. Germline V lookup: CDR1 MNHEY, CDR2 SMNVEV (reference sequence). This CDR3 has 15 amino acids. The CDR3 sequence is CASMGLPGLDNEQFF. Written as DNA, the CDR3 is TGTGCCAGCATGGGCCTGCCGGGGCTGGACAATGAGCAGTTCTTC.

The chain recombines TRBV7-6 with TRBJ1-2, with 9 bases lining up with TRBD1. Germline V gives CDR1 SGHVS, CDR2 FNYEAQ. Trimming cost V 1 base and J 5 bases; bases outside gene matches: 11. The CDR3 spans 17 residues. CDR3 DNA: TGTGCCAGCAGCTTAGTCGGACCCGGGACAGGGATGTATGGCTACACCTTC. This encodes CASSLVGPGTGMYGYTF.

The chain carries TRBV4-2 and TRBJ1-1, with D possibly being TRBD1 (5 bases). V was clipped by 0 bases and J by 4 bases, with 18 bases between them. The CDR3 is made up of 17 amino acids. Per germline, CDR1 LGHNA and CDR2 YNFKEQ. The CDR3 nucleotides read TGTGCCAGCAGCCAAGAGTGGTCGGGGGGGTATAGCACTGAAGCTTTCTTT. Translated, it gives CASSQEWSGGYSTEAFF.

This clone appeared once. The DNA for the CDR3 is TGCGCCAGCAGCCTGCAGGGTGAGGGTAATGAAAAACTGTTTTTT. Protein product: CASSLQGEGNEKLFF. The gene calls are TRBV5-1 and TRBJ1-4; the D gene is possibly TRBD1 (5 bases). CDR3 length: 15 amino acids. V lost 4 bases to trimming and J lost 4 bases, with 14 bases between them. Germline CDR1 is SGHRS and CDR2 is YFSETQ.

V is TRBV9 and J is TRBJ1-2; no clear D. This CDR3 is 11 amino acids long. Germline V gene sequence: CDR1 SGDLS, CDR2 YYNGEE. V was clipped by 3 bases and J by 7 bases, with 7 bases between them. In nucleotides, the CDR3 is TGTGCCAGCAGCGACCGTGGTGGCTACACCTTC. It specifies CASSDRGGYTF.

The V gene is TRBV5-1, the J gene TRBJ2-3; 7 bases align to TRBD1. The V segment lost 0 bases and the J segment 4 bases; nucleotides outside the gene matches: 2. From germline, CDR1 is SGHRS and CDR2 YFSETQ. CDR3 length equals 14 residues. The CDR3 DNA reads TGCGCCAGCAGCTTGGGACAGGGCTCAGATACGCAGTATTTT. Protein product: CASSLGQGSDTQYF.

The rearrangement links TRBV5-1 to TRBJ1-2; the D gene is possibly TRBD1 (6 bases). V was pared by 0 bases and J by 4 bases, with 10 bases between. Germline V lookup: CDR1 SGHRS, CDR2 YFSETQ. The CDR3 sequence is 14 residues long. DNA of the CDR3: TGCGCCAGCAGCTTGGACAGGGAGGCCTATGGCTACACCTTC. It translates to CASSLDREAYGYTF. Full variable domain (outside the CDR3, taken from reference TRBV5-1 and TRBJ1-2): KAGVTQTPRYLIKTRGQQVTLSCSPISGHRSVSWYQQTPGQGLQFLFEYFSETQRNKGNFPGRFSGRQFSNSRSEMNVSTLELGDSALYLCASSLDREAYGYTFGSGTRLTVV.

The rearrangement uses TRBV7-2 and TRBJ1-5; D is uncertain. This CDR3 spans 14 amino acids. The ends were cut back, 1 base at V and 2 bases at J, with 6 bases in the middle. CDR1 and CDR2 from the germline V gene are SGHTA and FQGNSA. CDR3 in DNA: TGTGCCAGCAGCTTAGGTCACGGCAATCAGCCCCAGCATTTT. It specifies CASSLGHGNQPQHF.

The chain couples TRBV18 to TRBJ1-5; weak D call: TRBD1 (6 bases). Germline CDR1 reads KGHSH; CDR2 reads LQKENI. With 5 bases removed from V and 0 bases from J, the gap between germline ends came to 17 bases. CDR3 length: 17 amino acids. CDR3 DNA sequence: TGTGCCAGCTCAGTAAACAGGGAATTTTCTAGCAATCAGCCCCAGCATTTT. This codes for CASSVNREFSSNQPQHF. Variable domain in full (rest from reference TRBV18 and TRBJ1-5): NAGVMQNPRHLVRRRGQEARLRCSPMKGHSHVYWYRQLPEEGLKFMVYLQKENIIDESGMPKERFSAEFPKEGPSILRIQQVVRGDSAAYFCASSVNREFSSNQPQHFGDGTRLSIL.

This chain uses TRBV29-1 with TRBJ2-1; no definite D call. The CDR3 spans 14 residues. Trimming pared 8 bases from V and 0 bases from J, leaving 14 bases between. Germline assignment: CDR1 SQVTM and CDR2 ANQGSEA. DNA for the CDR3: TGCAGCATTCTCAAGAGCCACTCCTACAATGAGCAGTTCTTC. Translation gives CSILKSHSYNEQFF.

Only a few counts were recorded for this clone. The V gene is TRBV5-8, the J gene TRBJ2-2; D may be TRBD1 or TRBD2 (5 bases each). The CDR3 runs to 12 residues. CDR1 and CDR2 (germline): SGHTS, YDEGEE. The ends were cut back, 10 bases at V and 5 bases at J, with 12 bases in the middle. The CDR3 reads CAELEGTGELFF. As DNA, the CDR3 is TGTGCCGAATTAGAGGGGACCGGGGAGCTGTTTTTT. Complete variable domain (other parts from reference TRBV5-8 and TRBJ2-2): EAGVTQSPTHLIKTRGQQATLRCSPISGHTSVYWYQQALGLGLQFLLWYDEGEERNRGNFPPRFSGRQFPNYSSELNVNALELEDSALYLCAELEGTGELFFGEGSRLTVL.

This rearrangement joins TRBV11-2 to TRBJ2-2; D may match TRBD1 or TRBD2 (6 bases each). The length of the CDR3 is 14 residues. V was pared by 0 bases and J by 6 bases, with 8 bases between. Germline CDR1 and CDR2: SGHAT and FQNNGV. The CDR3 reads CASSLERGAGELFF. CDR3 nucleotide sequence: TGTGCCAGCAGCTTAGAGAGGGGGGCCGGGGAGCTGTTTTTT.

This clone occurred a few times. This chain links TRBV6-6 with TRBJ2-7; 10 bases agree with TRBD1. The germline V gene encodes CDR1 MNHNY and CDR2 SVGAGI (reference sequence). This CDR3 has 16 residues. V lost 0 bases, J lost 6 bases, and 8 bases stayed unmatched. CDR3 in amino acids: CASSYSPRDRGGEQYF. The CDR3 DNA sequence: TGTGCCAGCAGTTACTCTCCCCGGGACAGGGGTGGCGAGCAGTACTTC.

The chain couples TRBV6-1 to TRBJ1-3; D ambiguous. V shed 2 bases and J shed 1 base, with 0 bases lying between them. Germline V lookup: CDR1 MNHNS, CDR2 SASEGT. The CDR3 runs to 12 residues. CDR3 residues: CASSESGNTIYF. In DNA form, the CDR3 reads TGTGCCAGCAGTGAATCTGGAAACACCATATATTTT.

This clone was observed a single time. This chain uses TRBV10-3 with TRBJ1-4; 8 nucleotides match TRBD1. Germline CDR1 ENHRY, CDR2 SYGVKD. This CDR3 has 18 amino acids. With 4 bases clipped from V and 0 bases from J, the junction kept 10 bases outside the gene matches. The CDR3 sequence: CAISAPGQAGATNEKLFF. The CDR3 DNA follows: TGTGCCATCAGTGCCCCGGGACAGGCTGGGGCAACTAATGAAAAACTGTTTTTT.

The chain uses TRBV5-6 and TRBJ1-5; unclear D gene. The CDR3 loop spans 13 amino acids. Germline lookup yields CDR1 SGHDT and CDR2 YYEEEE. Deletions cut 0 bases from V and 5 bases from J, with 6 bases between. The CDR3 is CASSLARYQPQHF. Written as DNA, the CDR3 is TGTGCCAGCAGCTTGGCGCGTTATCAGCCCCAGCATTTT.

The chain has TRBV30 and TRBJ2-3, with 8 bases aligning to TRBD2. Germline CDR1 and CDR2: GTSNPN and SVGIG (reference sequence). The CDR3 length is 14 residues. Trimming took 0 bases from V and 4 from J; bases not matched to a gene: 3. In DNA, the CDR3 is TGTGCCTGGAGTGTAGCGGGGGTATCAGATACGCAGTATTTT. Translating it yields CAWSVAGVSDTQYF.

This clone is a singleton in its sample. This chain uses TRBV5-1 with TRBJ2-1; 10 bases match TRBD2. The length of the CDR3 is 15 residues. Trimming removed 3 bases from V and 6 bases from J; junction bases left unmatched: 6. The germline gives CDR1 SGHRS, CDR2 YFSETQ. In nucleotides, the CDR3 is TGCGCCAGCAGCTGGAGCGGGGGGGTCGGCAATGAGCAGTTCTTC. This codes for CASSWSGGVGNEQFF.

This sequence joins TRBV27 and TRBJ1-5; D is unclear. Trimming shortened V by 0 bases and J by 7 bases, and 7 bases separated the two germline ends. There are 13 residues in the CDR3. Germline values: CDR1 MNHEY, CDR2 SMNVEV (reference sequence). The CDR3 DNA is TGTGCCAGCAGTTTATCGACGAAGCAGCCCCAGCATTTT. Its translation: CASSLSTKQPQHF.

This chain joins TRBV4-3 and TRBJ1-4; D uncertain. Between the trimmed V and J ends, which lost 1 base and 1 base, there was a span of 7 bases. The CDR3 loop spans 15 amino acids. Per the germline V gene, CDR1 is LGHNA and CDR2 is YSLEER. DNA for the CDR3: TGCGCCAGCAGCCAAGCGAGGGAAACTAATGAAAAACTGTTTTTT. It is translated as CASSQARETNEKLFF.

The rearrangement uses TRBV15 and TRBJ2-7; unclear D gene. The V and J ends lost 3 bases and 4 bases respectively, with 10 bases between them. CDR1 is LNHNV and CDR2 is YYDKDF in the germline V gene (reference sequence). This CDR3 region has 13 residues. CDR3 sequence (DNA): TGTGCCACCAGCAGCGGATTCCTGTACGAGCAGTACTTC. Its translation: CATSSGFLYEQYF.

As DNA, the CDR3 is TGTGCCAGCACCCCCCGGTCAGGAATCGATGAGCAGTTCTTC. This sequence encodes CASTPRSGIDEQFF. The chain links TRBV11-2 to TRBJ2-1; D is unclear. Per germline, CDR1 SGHAT and CDR2 FQNNGV. The V end lost 7 bases, the J end lost 8 bases, and 18 bases lay between the germline ends. CDR3 size: 14 residues.

V and J are TRBV5-1 and TRBJ2-7; 9 bases line up with TRBD1. The CDR3 contains 13 residues. Germline CDR1 is SGHRS and CDR2 is YFSETQ. With V trimmed by 5 bases and J by 6 bases, 6 bases remained unmatched. This chain's CDR3 is CASRTGTGLEQYF. The CDR3 DNA reads as TGCGCCAGCAGAACCGGGACAGGGCTCGAGCAGTACTTC. Supplemented by reference TRBV5-1 and TRBJ2-7, the full variable domain reads KAGVTQTPRYLIKTRGQQVTLSCSPISGHRSVSWYQQTPGQGLQFLFEYFSETQRNKGNFPGRFSGRQFSNSRSEMNVSTLELGDSALYLCASRTGTGLEQYFGPGTRLTVT.